The clone carrying this T cell receptor beta chain was detected a few times. Germline loops: CDR1 MDHEN, CDR2 SYDVKM. V was trimmed by 5 bases and J by 8 bases, leaving 9 bases between them. The CDR3 length is 12 residues. A sample-barcoded 5' primer and a J-beta primer mix were used in a second PCR of about 7 to 12 cycles. All cDNA molecules were each tagged by a template-switch adaptor with 12 random nucleotides. TCRdb re-called the 5' RACE reads with MiXCR, one entry per CDR3 protein. The sample lists 1.5 million or so distinct CDR3 sequences; about 43% were seen once. The data derive from a study of blood T cells in healthy people across ages.

Sequenced: blood. The genes are TRBV28 and TRBJ1-4; D call uncertain. This receptor was identified in a young woman in good health. The CDR3, as DNA: TGTGCCAGCAGTCACAACCAGGAAAAACTGTTTTTT. This sequence encodes CASSHNQEKLFF.